This passage covers 17 T cell receptor beta chains from one sample sequenced in a study of neurological immune-mediated disorders (dated 2019 in TCRdb). The method behind the library was 5' RACE. Instrument on record: Illumina HiSeq 2500. TCRdb handled the public reads itself, with Q25 trimming in fastp and clone calling in MiXCR, and kept productive beta chains. CDR3 protein sequences are deduplicated, and each keeps its most common genes and DNA. Recorded for this sample are tens of thousands of distinct CDR3 sequences; about 10% of them occurred a single time. The ten largest clonotypes hold approximately 6.6% of the sample. The sample's time point, from its label and the paper: longitudinal time-point 1 (baseline). Sequencing was done on a sample of PBMCs. These receptors were taken from a male donor with HTLV-1-associated myelopathy (HAM/TSP).

On this clonotype itself: This may stem from a read error, because a much larger clone lies one nucleotide away. This chain's CDR3 is CSASRTDRGGNKPQHF. The CDR3 DNA follows: TGCAGTGCTAGCCGAACCGACCGGGGGGGAAATAAGCCCCAGCATTTT. The chain employs TRBV20-1 and TRBJ1-5, with D maybe TRBD1 (5 bases). Germline loops: CDR1 DFQATT, CDR2 SNEGSKA (reference sequence). With 3 bases removed from V and 8 bases from J, the gap between germline ends came to 23 bases. The CDR3 runs 16 residues.

At least ten counts were recorded for this clonotype. The chain uses TRBV12-3 or TRBV12-4 and TRBJ1-5; maybe TRBD1 (6 bases). Trimming pared 5 bases from V and 2 bases from J, leaving 19 bases between. This CDR3 has 17 residues. CDR3 in DNA: TGTGCCAGCAGTGAATACAGGGACGCAGTGCGCAATCAGCCCCAGCATTTT. Amino acids: CASSEYRDAVRNQPQHF.

This clonotype was observed many times. The chain uses TRBV10-2 and TRBJ1-2; the D is unclear. From germline, CDR1 is WSHSY and CDR2 SAAADI. V was pared by 4 bases and J by 4 bases, with 13 bases between. This CDR3 contains 14 residues. DNA for the CDR3: TGCGCCAGCAGTGTTCTTCGGTCAGCCTATGGCTACACCTTC. The encoded protein is CASSVLRSAYGYTF.

There are many counts of this clonotype. The CDR3 DNA follows: TGTGCCAGCAGTTTAGGGGTACTGGGTGAAGCTTTCTTT. Translated, it gives CASSLGVLGEAFF. This chain connects TRBV12-3 or TRBV12-4 to TRBJ1-1; D gene uncertain. The V end was cut by 1 base, the J end by 7 bases, with 10 bases between. CDR3 length: 13 amino acids.

The table lists this clonotype with many counts. CDR3 sequence: CASSGTEGGYTF. The CDR3 DNA sequence: TGCGCCAGCAGCGGGACAGAGGGTGGCTACACCTTC. The rearrangement links TRBV5-1 to TRBJ1-2; 7 bases fit TRBD1. This CDR3 spans 12 amino acids. In germline, CDR1 is SGHRS, CDR2 YFSETQ. V shed 4 bases, J shed 7 bases, and the junction held 4 bases outside the gene matches.

With respect to this clonotype: Since a much larger clone is just one base distant, this may be a read error. This chain joins TRBV7-8 and TRBJ1-1, with a tentative D call TRBD1 (5 bases). CDR3 length: 13 residues. Germline CDR1 reads SGHVS; CDR2 reads FQNEAQ. The DNA of the CDR3 is TGTGTCAGCAGCGATGGAGGGGACACTGAAGCTTTCTTT. Protein sequence: CVSSDGGDTEAFF.

The J gene is TRBJ1-1, the V gene TRBV20-1; D is unresolved. From germline, CDR1 is DFQATT and CDR2 SNEGSKA (reference sequence). V shed 5 bases and J shed 0 bases, with 10 bases lying between them. The CDR3 is made up of 13 amino acids. The CDR3: CSARKTVNTEAFF. CDR3 nucleotides: TGCAGTGCTCGAAAAACAGTGAACACTGAAGCTTTCTTT.

There are many counts of this clonotype. The chain combines TRBV7-9 with TRBJ1-1; D gene ambiguous. Trimming stripped 3 bases from V and 0 bases from J, with 17 bases between. Germline CDR1 SEHNR, CDR2 FQNEAQ (reference sequence). The CDR3 has 17 residues. CDR3 in DNA: TGTGCCAGCAGCTTCCGCACAGCCGGGGTACTGAACACTGAAGCTTTCTTT. Translating it yields CASSFRTAGVLNTEAFF.

In its sample, this clonotype was seen many times. V gene TRBV6-2 or TRBV6-3 combines with J gene TRBJ1-1, with D perhaps matching TRBD1 (5 bases). Germline V gene sequence: CDR1 MNHEY, CDR2 SVGEGT. CDR3 size: 14 residues. V was clipped by 7 bases and J by 0 bases, with 12 bases between them. The CDR3 bases are TGTGCCAGCAATGGGGGTTTAATGAACACTGAAGCTTTCTTT. Translation gives CASNGGLMNTEAFF.

This clonotype was recorded many times. The chain couples TRBV29-1 to TRBJ2-5; 11 nucleotides agree with TRBD2. From germline, CDR1 is SQVTM and CDR2 ANQGSEA. After removal of 0 bases from V and 4 bases from J, the junction contained 1 base not matched to a gene. The CDR3 is made up of 14 amino acids. CDR3 sequence (DNA): TGCAGCGTTGAAGATCTAGCGGGGGGAGAGACCCAGTACTTC. Translation: CSVEDLAGGETQYF.

There are many counts of this clonotype. This chain joins TRBV30 and TRBJ1-5, with D unclear. V was cut by 0 bases and J by 0 bases, with 12 bases left in between. There are 16 residues in the CDR3. Looked up from germline, CDR1 is GTSNPN and CDR2 is SVGIG (reference sequence). The chain's CDR3 is CAWSVKVFNSNQPQHF. In nucleotides, the CDR3 is TGTGCCTGGAGTGTAAAAGTATTCAATAGCAATCAGCCCCAGCATTTT.

This clonotype was seen at least ten times. V usage is TRBV6-6 and J usage is TRBJ1-2, with D hard to call. The CDR3 runs to 9 residues. V lost 6 bases to trimming and J lost 7 bases, with 3 bases between them. Germline V lookup: CDR1 MNHNY, CDR2 SVGAGI (reference sequence). CDR3 nucleotide sequence: TGTGCCAGCAGCCCTGGCTACACCTTC. This codes for CASSPGYTF.

The sample holds many counts of this clonotype. The rearrangement uses TRBV20-1 and TRBJ1-1; weak D call: TRBD1 (5 bases). The length of the CDR3 is 12 residues. V gave up 2 bases and J gave up 5 bases, with 9 bases separating them. CDR1 is DFQATT and CDR2 is SNEGSKA in the germline V gene (reference sequence). The CDR3 loop is CSARPRATEAFF. As DNA, the CDR3 is TGCAGTGCTAGACCCAGGGCGACTGAAGCTTTCTTT.

The chain has TRBV7-9 and TRBJ2-3; a weak D match, TRBD2 (5 bases). V shed 4 bases and J shed 6 bases, with 17 bases lying between them. The V gene's germline CDR1 is SEHNR and CDR2 FQNEAQ (reference sequence). The CDR3 is 15 residues long. The CDR3 nucleotides are TGTGCCAGCAGCTCCCTCCTAAAACGGAGGGATACGCAGTATTTT. Translation gives CASSSLLKRRDTQYF.

This clonotype was observed at least ten times. This sequence joins TRBV5-1 and TRBJ2-7; possibly TRBD2 for D (7 bases). Germline V CDR1 and CDR2: SGHRS, YFSETQ. V was trimmed by 1 base and J by 6 bases, leaving 17 bases between them. The CDR3 totals 15 residues. This chain's CDR3 is CASSLSGGGRVEQYF. The DNA of the CDR3 is TGCGCCAGCAGCTTGTCTGGCGGGGGCCGCGTCGAGCAGTACTTC.

This clonotype was seen at least ten times. The gene calls are TRBV5-1 and TRBJ1-4; 8 bases line up with TRBD1. This CDR3 has 18 amino acids. V dropped 4 bases and J dropped 0; count of bases not matched to a gene: 11. CDR1 SGHRS and CDR2 YFSETQ come from the germline V gene. In DNA, the CDR3 is TGCGCCAGCAGCCCTCAGACAGGGGTCTTTGCAACTAATGAAAAACTGTTTTTT. This codes for CASSPQTGVFATNEKLFF. The full variable domain, in which reference TRBV5-1 and TRBJ1-4 provide the parts outside the CDR3, is KAGVTQTPRYLIKTRGQQVTLSCSPISGHRSVSWYQQTPGQGLQFLFEYFSETQRNKGNFPGRFSGRQFSNSRSEMNVSTLELGDSALYLCASSPQTGVFATNEKLFFGSGTQLSVL.

This clonotype was recorded at least ten times. V and J are TRBV7-2 and TRBJ2-5; 7 bases agree with TRBD1. V trimming: 5 bases; J trimming: 4 bases; junction bases outside the gene matches: 7. Germline V gives CDR1 SGHTA, CDR2 FQGNSA. CDR3 length: 14 residues. CDR3 in amino acids: CASSLTGFIETQYF. The CDR3 nucleotides are TGTGCCAGCAGCCTGACAGGGTTTATAGAGACCCAGTACTTC.